This T cell receptor beta chain was sequenced for a study of T cell responses to AZD1222 COVID-19 vaccine. Study-wide results and caveats: Reportedly, nearly half the spike-specific TCRs target unmutated variant regions. Donors, mostly white British, included more females; clonal diversity was possibly underestimated.

The CDR3 loop spans 16 amino acids. Germline V lookup: CDR1 SNHLY, CDR2 FYNNEI. V was trimmed by 6 bases and J by 3 bases, leaving 18 bases between them. This clone was detected once. Its antigen is currently unknown. Clones were sequenced by immunoSEQ multiplex PCR, and TCRdb holds only the in-frame ones, with some missing. The sample has some 190,000 clones; 80% to 95% are singletons. This sequence was found in an adult in good health. Sequences were derived from peripheral blood, sampled on day 0 of AZD1222 vaccination. The rearrangement links TRBV2 to TRBJ2-1; tentatively, D is TRBD1 or TRBD2 (6 bases each). CDR3: CASSPRSGAHYNEQFF. DNA of the CDR3: TGTGCCAGCAGCCCGAGGTCGGGGGCCCACTACAATGAGCAGTTCTTC.